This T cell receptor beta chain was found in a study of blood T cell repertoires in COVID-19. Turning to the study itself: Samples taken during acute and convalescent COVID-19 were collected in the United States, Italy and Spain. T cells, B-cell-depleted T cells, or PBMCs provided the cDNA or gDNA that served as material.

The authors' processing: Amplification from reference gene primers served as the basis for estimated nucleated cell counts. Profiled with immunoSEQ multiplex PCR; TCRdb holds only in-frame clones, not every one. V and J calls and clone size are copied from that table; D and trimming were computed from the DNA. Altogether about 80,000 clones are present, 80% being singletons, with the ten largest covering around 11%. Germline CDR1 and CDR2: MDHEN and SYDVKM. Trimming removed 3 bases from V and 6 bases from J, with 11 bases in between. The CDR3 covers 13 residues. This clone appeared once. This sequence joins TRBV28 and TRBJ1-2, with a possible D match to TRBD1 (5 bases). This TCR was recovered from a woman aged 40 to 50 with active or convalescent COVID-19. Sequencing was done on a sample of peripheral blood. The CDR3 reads CASSFSGLDGYTF. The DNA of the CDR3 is TGTGCCAGCAGTTTCTCAGGGCTGGATGGCTACACCTTC.